This T cell receptor (beta chain) was captured in a study of control samples from healthy donors and cancer patients. Generated by immunoSEQ multiplex PCR, the TCRdb table keeps only in-frame clones and is missing some. The sample lists about 130,000 clones, about 88% occurring once. Trimming stripped 7 bases from V and 4 bases from J, with 17 bases between. There are 15 residues in the CDR3. In germline, CDR1 is MGHRA, CDR2 YSYEKL. This receptor was taken from a man aged 18 to 30 in good health. V and J are TRBV4-1 and TRBJ1-5; the D is unclear. The sample comprised blood. This CDR3 reads CASTTWSGSNQPQHF. CDR3 in DNA: TGCGCCAGCACCACCTGGTCGGGCAGTAATCAGCCCCAGCATTTT.